This TCR beta chain appears in the sequencing data of a study of blood T cells in healthy people across ages. Each donor's blood draw was around 9.1 milliliters of peripheral blood. Total RNA was extracted at no less than 6 micrograms per sample. Through a sample-barcoded 5' primer and a J-beta primer mix, a second PCR was run for 7 to 11 cycles. TCRdb re-called the 5' RACE reads through MiXCR, storing one row per CDR3 protein. The sample has approximately 580,000 distinct CDR3 sequences; approximately 25% are singletons. The V gene lost 4 bases and the J gene lost 1 base, with 7 bases spanning the gap. In germline, CDR1 is SQVTM, CDR2 ANQGSEA. The CDR3 totals 13 residues. In regard to this clonotype: Its antigen remains unidentified.

Study-wide results and limits: A strong correlation was found between TCR beta diversity and the percentage of naive T cells.

These data also formed part of another study, on T cells of mothers and their children. That study reports: Study donors consisted of three healthy Caucasian mothers and their six children.

The chain joins TRBV29-1 to TRBJ2-2; D gene ambiguous. The receptor was isolated from a boy younger than 18 in good health. The sequenced sample was blood. The CDR3 region has the DNA TGCAGCGTTGGGGCAGGGAACACCGGGGAGCTGTTTTTT. Protein sequence: CSVGAGNTGELFF.